This entry lists 10 T cell receptor beta chains sequenced from one sample in a study of control samples from healthy donors and cancer patients. The assay was immunoSEQ multiplex PCR, and TCRdb's table has in-frame clones only and misses some. The sample carries 75,000 or so clones, around nine tenths recorded once. Source material: PBMCs. The receptors stem from a man in his 60s with colorectal cancer.

A word on this clone: Additional DNA sequences in this sample encode the identical CDR3. This chain uses TRBV10-1 with TRBJ2-7; maybe TRBD2 (7 bases). Trimming removed 4 bases from V and 2 bases from J, with 12 bases in between. This CDR3 is 14 amino acids long. The germline V gene encodes CDR1 WNHNN and CDR2 SYGVQD (reference sequence). CDR3 region: CASSVGGAPYEQYF. For the CDR3, the DNA is TGCGCCAGCAGTGTGGGGGGGGCCCCCTACGAGCAGTACTTC.

The chain carries TRBV27 and TRBJ1-2; 8 bases map to TRBD1. V shed 6 bases and J 4 bases; nucleotides not matched to a gene: 10. Germline CDR1 and CDR2: MNHEY and SMNVEV (reference sequence). The CDR3 has 15 amino acids. This chain's CDR3 is CASSNGQGRSYGYTF. The CDR3 DNA sequence: TGTGCCAGCAGCAACGGACAGGGAAGGTCCTATGGCTACACCTTC.

The V and J genes are TRBV7-3 and TRBJ1-2; the D gene is possibly TRBD1 (5 bases). The length of the CDR3 is 17 residues. Germline-derived CDR1 and CDR2 are SGHTA and FQGTGA. Between the trimmed V and J ends, which lost 0 bases and 3 bases, there was a span of 17 bases. In nucleotides, the CDR3 is TGTGCCAGCAGCTTAACGCACCCAGAGCTAGGGGACTATGGCTACACCTTC. Protein product: CASSLTHPELGDYGYTF.

This clone is termed medium-sized. The chain couples TRBV11-3 to TRBJ1-3; D may be TRBD1 (5 bases). V was shortened by 1 base and J by 0 bases, with 7 bases between the two germline ends. CDR3 size: 15 residues. Germline V lookup: CDR1 SGHNT, CDR2 YENEEA. CDR3 region: CASSLAGTSGNTIYF. The CDR3 coding sequence is TGTGCCAGCAGCTTAGCAGGGACCTCTGGAAACACCATATATTTT.

V gene TRBV24-1 combines with J gene TRBJ1-1; D is undetermined. The CDR3 runs 11 residues. Germline-derived CDR1 and CDR2 are KGHDR and SFDVKD. Trimming pared 7 bases from V and 1 base from J, leaving 3 bases between. The CDR3 DNA is TGTGCCACCAGGAAGAACACTGAAGCTTTCTTT. This sequence encodes CATRKNTEAFF.

The V call is TRBV6-6, the J call TRBJ1-5; 8 nucleotides line up with TRBD1. Trimming at V came to 9 bases and at J to 5 bases, leaving 9 bases not matched to a gene. Germline V gene sequence: CDR1 MNHNY, CDR2 SVGAGI (reference sequence). The length of the CDR3 is 14 residues. Written as DNA, the CDR3 is TGTGCCAGTAGGACAGGGTCACAATATCAGCCCCAGCATTTT. As protein: CASRTGSQYQPQHF.

CDR3 coding DNA: TGTGCCAGCAGCCTAAGTAATTCGGGAAACACCATATATTTT. Its translation is CASSLSNSGNTIYF. The chain links TRBV7-9 to TRBJ1-3; D uncertain. Between the trimmed V and J ends, which lost 5 bases and 4 bases, there was a span of 12 bases. This CDR3 comprises 14 residues. CDR1 is SEHNR, CDR2 FQNEAQ, per germline (reference sequence).

The rearrangement links TRBV7-2 to TRBJ1-5; D gene ambiguous. In germline, CDR1 is SGHTA, CDR2 FQGNSA. The CDR3 covers 16 residues. With 5 bases removed from V and 0 bases from J, the gap between germline ends came to 14 bases. CDR3 in DNA: TGTGCCAGCAGCGCGATGGGAAAATTTAGCAATCAGCCCCAGCATTTT. Residues: CASSAMGKFSNQPQHF.

The genes are TRBV30 and TRBJ2-7; D is unresolved. The germline V gene encodes CDR1 GTSNPN and CDR2 SVGIG (reference sequence). This CDR3 has 12 residues. The V end lost 0 bases, the J end lost 8 bases, and 11 bases lay between the germline ends. CDR3 in amino acids: CAWSVLGGQQYF. The CDR3 nucleotides are TGTGCCTGGAGTGTACTTGGCGGCCAGCAGTACTTC.

This chain connects TRBV6-5 to TRBJ1-2; TRBD1 is a possible D gene (5 bases). Trimming removed 5 bases from V and 4 bases from J, with 17 bases in between. Germline loops: CDR1 MNHEY, CDR2 SVGAGI. The CDR3 covers 15 residues. This CDR3 reads CASSNGAGLGYGYTF. The CDR3 region has the DNA TGTGCCAGCAGTAACGGGGCGGGTTTGGGCTATGGCTACACCTTC.